The 24 T cell receptor beta chains below come from one sample, sequenced in a study of cytomegalovirus exposure and HLA in healthy donors. Researchers ran the PCR with 60 Vbeta and 13 Jbeta primers. Profiling relied on immunoSEQ multiplex PCR, and the TCRdb table lists in-frame clones only, not all of them. The sample records about 130,000 clones, roughly three quarters being singletons. Material for sequencing was PBMCs. All receptors derive from a man in his thirties or forties in good health and CMV-seronegative.

The chain combines TRBV6-1 with TRBJ1-2; 7 nucleotides line up with TRBD1. Germline-derived CDR1 and CDR2 are MNHNS and SASEGT. The CDR3 consists of 16 residues. After removal of 2 bases from V and 5 bases from J, the junction contained 11 bases not matched to a gene. CDR3 bases: TGTGCCAGCAGTGAATTCGGAGGGGGCGGCCTATATGGCTACACCTTC. Its protein product is CASSEFGGGGLYGYTF.

This chain links TRBV2 with TRBJ2-3, with 11 bases aligning to TRBD2. The CDR3 length is 16 residues. The trim removed 6 bases at V and 2 bases at J, leaving 7 bases unmatched. Germline-derived CDR1 and CDR2 are SNHLY and FYNNEI. The chain's CDR3 is CASRGTSGYTTDTQYF. The CDR3 DNA sequence: TGTGCCAGCAGAGGGACTAGCGGTTATACCACAGATACGCAGTATTTT.

The chain links TRBV5-1 to TRBJ2-5; 8 bases fit TRBD1. Germline V gives CDR1 SGHRS, CDR2 YFSETQ. J lost 2 bases, V lost 7 bases, and 10 bases had no gene match. The CDR3 is 15 residues long. CDR3 nucleotide sequence: TGCGCCAGCGCGTTGGGCGGGACAGGTCAAGAGACCCAGTACTTC. Encoded protein: CASALGGTGQETQYF.

The chain carries TRBV11-2 and TRBJ1-5; maybe TRBD1 (5 bases). CDR1 is SGHAT, CDR2 FQNNGV, per germline. This CDR3 has 13 residues. Trimming took off 0 bases at V and 6 bases at J, with 6 bases between the two ends. The CDR3 DNA is TGTGCCAGCAGCTTAGAAAGGGGTCAGCCCCAGCATTTT. This codes for CASSLERGQPQHF.

J is TRBJ2-3 and V is TRBV6-5; a possible D gene is TRBD2 (6 bases). Between the trimmed V and J ends, which lost 7 bases and 4 bases, there was a span of 18 bases. Germline V gives CDR1 MNHEY, CDR2 SVGAGI. The CDR3 consists of 15 residues. CDR3 nucleotides: TGTGCCAGCACCGACGGGGGTGGTGGATCAGATACGCAGTATTTT. It encodes CASTDGGGGSDTQYF.

The chain links TRBV7-2 to TRBJ2-1, with TRBD2 matching over 13 bases. The J segment lost 10 bases and the V segment lost 5 bases, leaving 14 bases of the junction unmatched. The CDR3 covers 17 residues. CDR1 and CDR2 (germline): SGHTA, FQGNSA. CDR3 sequence: CASSTGGGLAGIGEQFF. CDR3 bases: TGTGCCAGCAGCACGGGGGGGGGACTAGCGGGGATCGGGGAGCAGTTCTTC. The whole variable domain, filled in from reference TRBV7-2 and TRBJ2-1, reads GAGVSQSPSNKVTEKGKDVELRCDPISGHTALYWYRQSLGQGLEFLIYFQGNSAPDKSGLPSDRFSAERTGGSVSTLTIQRTQQEDSAVYLCASSTGGGLAGIGEQFFGPGTRLTVL.

The J gene is TRBJ1-4, the V gene TRBV19; maybe TRBD1 (5 bases). The germline gives CDR1 LNHDA, CDR2 SQIVND (reference sequence). CDR3 length: 13 amino acids. Trimming left V 4 bases short and J 6 bases short, with 9 bases between. CDR3 DNA sequence: TGTGCCAGTAGTAACCTAGGGGATGAAAAACTGTTTTTT. This sequence encodes CASSNLGDEKLFF.

This clone was observed a handful of times. The chain recombines TRBV4-1 with TRBJ2-7, with unresolved D. Trimming removed 0 bases at V and 1 base at J, with 19 bases between. The CDR3 consists of 18 residues. In germline, CDR1 is MGHRA, CDR2 YSYEKL. CDR3 bases: TGCGCCAGCAGCCAAGATACAAGCGAGCTCTACAATTCCTACGAGCAGTACTTC. Its translation is CASSQDTSELYNSYEQYF.

The CDR3 DNA follows: TGTGCCAGCAGGGGGGGACAGGGGGACTACAATGAGCAGTTCTTC. Amino acids: CASRGGQGDYNEQFF. The rearrangement joins TRBV13 to TRBJ2-1; 11 nucleotides align to TRBD1. The CDR3 is made up of 15 amino acids. CDR1 PRHDT and CDR2 FYEKMQ come from the germline V gene (reference sequence). V gave up 6 bases and J gave up 3 bases; unmatched junction bases: 4.

CDR3 sequence: CASSEQERTEQYF. The DNA for the CDR3 is TGTGCCAGCAGCGAACAGGAGAGGACCGAGCAGTACTTC. The gene calls are TRBV7-9 and TRBJ2-7, with D perhaps matching TRBD1 (5 bases). Looked up from germline, CDR1 is SEHNR and CDR2 is FQNEAQ (reference sequence). Trimming took off 5 bases at V and 6 bases at J, with 14 bases between the two ends. The CDR3 is made up of 13 amino acids. Based on the CDR3 plus reference TRBV7-9 and TRBJ2-7, the full variable domain is DTGVSQNPRHKITKRGQNVTFRCDPISEHNRLYWYRQTLGQGPEFLTYFQNEAQLEKSRLLSDRFSAERPKGSFSTLEIQRTEQGDSAMYLCASSEQERTEQYFGPGTRLTVT.

The chain has TRBV28 and TRBJ1-4; D is possibly TRBD1 (5 bases). There are 14 residues in the CDR3. Germline V gene data show CDR1 as MDHEN and CDR2 as SYDVKM. Trimming took 6 bases from V and 8 from J, leaving 16 bases between them. The CDR3 is CASRLGRVREKLFF. The CDR3, as DNA: TGTGCCAGCAGGTTGGGCAGGGTACGGGAAAAACTGTTTTTT.

The chain is built from TRBV27 and TRBJ1-1, with D unresolved. This CDR3 has 14 amino acids. The germline V and J ends were trimmed by 5 bases and 5 bases, with 15 bases remaining between them. Germline V lookup: CDR1 MNHEY, CDR2 SMNVEV (reference sequence). CDR3 residues: CASSPLDTRTEAFF. CDR3 nucleotide sequence: TGTGCCAGCAGTCCCCTCGACACCCGAACTGAAGCTTTCTTT.

This chain joins TRBV28 and TRBJ1-2, with D possibly being TRBD1 (5 bases). Trimming stripped 2 bases from V and 3 bases from J, with 16 bases between. Germline CDR1 is MDHEN and CDR2 is SYDVKM. This CDR3 is 16 amino acids long. The CDR3 DNA is TGTGCCAGCAGTTTAAGCCAGGCAGGGTGGCACTATGGCTACACCTTC. Residues: CASSLSQAGWHYGYTF.

This CDR3 reads CASRGLEQYF. The CDR3, as DNA: TGTGCCAGCAGGGGACTCGAGCAGTACTTC. The chain uses TRBV6-6 and TRBJ2-7; D possibly corresponds to TRBD2 (6 bases). The CDR3 extends over 10 amino acids. Per germline, CDR1 MNHNY and CDR2 SVGAGI (reference sequence). V lost 6 bases and J lost 6, with 6 bases in between.

The V and J genes are TRBV7-9 and TRBJ2-2; no reliable D call. CDR3 size: 14 residues. Trimming shortened V by 5 bases and J by 6 bases, and 13 bases separated the two germline ends. Germline lookup yields CDR1 SEHNR and CDR2 FQNEAQ (reference sequence). The CDR3 bases are TGTGCCAGCAGCCCCATTGTGAGCGCCGGGGAGCTGTTTTTT. This gives the protein CASSPIVSAGELFF.

V usage is TRBV6-5 and J usage is TRBJ2-7; D remains ambiguous. V dropped 11 bases and J dropped 4 bases, with 6 bases sitting between them. The CDR3 spans 9 residues. CDR1 and CDR2 from the germline V gene are MNHEY and SVGAGI. CDR3 sequence (DNA): TGTGCCCGTCGGTACGAGCAGTACTTC. It yields the protein CARRYEQYF.

Written as DNA, the CDR3 is TGTGCCAGCAGTGAAGAGGAGGGGCGCGGTGGAAACACCATATATTTT. Encoded protein: CASSEEEGRGGNTIYF. This chain connects TRBV6-1 to TRBJ1-3; TRBD1 might be the D (5 bases). The CDR3 is 16 amino acids. Trimming took off 1 base at V and 3 bases at J, with 13 bases between the two ends. Germline V gives CDR1 MNHNS, CDR2 SASEGT.

V is TRBV6-1 and J is TRBJ2-7; possibly TRBD1 for D (6 bases). The germline CDR1 and CDR2 sequences are MNHNS and SASEGT. Trimming took off 7 bases at V and 1 base at J, with 17 bases between the two ends. This CDR3 region has 15 residues. The CDR3 bases are TGTGCCAGCACCCCGGTATCAGGGGCGTCCTACGAGCAGTACTTC. Translation gives CASTPVSGASYEQYF.

CDR3 bases: TGTGCCAGCAGCGCTCGGACAGGGGGCTACGAGCAGTACTTC. Its translation is CASSARTGGYEQYF. The chain combines TRBV9 with TRBJ2-5; 10 bases are shared with TRBD1. The J call may be incorrect, as the DNA end agrees better with TRBJ2-7. This CDR3 has 14 amino acids. CDR1 and CDR2 from the germline V gene are SGDLS and YYNGEE.

The chain is built from TRBV6-1 and TRBJ2-6; 7 bases match TRBD1. Germline V CDR1 and CDR2: MNHNS, SASEGT. This CDR3 has 15 residues. Trimming took 4 bases from V and 2 from J; bases not matched to a gene: 2. CDR3 sequence reads: CASSAQGAGANVLTF. CDR3 nucleotides: TGTGCCAGCAGTGCCCAGGGGGCTGGGGCCAACGTCCTGACTTTC.

This chain uses TRBV4-1 with TRBJ2-7; 9 positions match TRBD1. CDR3 size: 14 residues. V was clipped by 2 bases and J by 4 bases; unmatched bases: 3. In germline, CDR1 is MGHRA, CDR2 YSYEKL. DNA for the CDR3: TGCGCCAGCAGCCAAACAGGGGGCGTTTACGAGCAGTACTTC. This translates into CASSQTGGVYEQYF.

The V gene is TRBV5-6, the J gene TRBJ2-7; 7 bases line up with TRBD1. CDR1 and CDR2 from the germline V gene are SGHDT and YYEEEE. The junction had 3 bases not matched to a gene; V was cut back by 4 bases and J by 2 bases. The length of the CDR3 is 13 residues. CDR3 in DNA: TGTGCCAGCAGCGCTGGACAGGCCTACGAGCAGTACTTC. Its translation: CASSAGQAYEQYF.

Only a few counts were recorded for this clone. V usage is TRBV7-6 and J usage is TRBJ2-1; 12 bases are a match to TRBD1. The CDR3 extends over 16 amino acids. Germline V gene lookup returns CDR1 SGHVS and CDR2 FNYEAQ. Trimming at V came to 5 bases and at J to 8 bases, leaving 10 bases not matched to a gene. The CDR3 loop is CASSQRPGQGAHEQFF. For the CDR3, the DNA is TGTGCCAGCAGCCAGCGACCGGGACAGGGGGCTCATGAGCAGTTCTTC.

This clone was recorded a few times. In DNA, the CDR3 is TGTGCCAGCGATTCCGGGGCTGAAGCTTTCTTT. Encoded protein: CASDSGAEAFF. The chain couples TRBV28 to TRBJ1-1; D not certain. CDR1 and CDR2 (germline): MDHEN, SYDVKM. This CDR3 comprises 11 residues. Between the trimmed V and J ends, which lost 8 bases and 6 bases, there was a span of 10 bases.